The clone carrying this T cell receptor (beta chain) was seen just once. Clones were read by immunoSEQ multiplex PCR, and TCRdb kept only the in-frame ones, dropping some. The sample yields some 150,000 clones, about 88% seen once. This record belongs to a study of T cell responses to AZD1222 COVID-19 vaccine. V was clipped by 5 bases and J by 3 bases; unmatched bases: 6. Germline CDR1 is LNHDA and CDR2 is SQIVND (reference sequence). CDR3 length: 15 amino acids. Sequencing was performed on peripheral blood, taken after recovery from COVID-19. The source of this sequence is an adult who had recovered from COVID-19. The rearrangement joins TRBV19 to TRBJ2-3; 9 positions agree with TRBD1. CDR3 amino acids: CASSAWTGVTDTQYF. The DNA for the CDR3 is TGTGCCAGTAGTGCGTGGACAGGGGTAACAGATACGCAGTATTTT.